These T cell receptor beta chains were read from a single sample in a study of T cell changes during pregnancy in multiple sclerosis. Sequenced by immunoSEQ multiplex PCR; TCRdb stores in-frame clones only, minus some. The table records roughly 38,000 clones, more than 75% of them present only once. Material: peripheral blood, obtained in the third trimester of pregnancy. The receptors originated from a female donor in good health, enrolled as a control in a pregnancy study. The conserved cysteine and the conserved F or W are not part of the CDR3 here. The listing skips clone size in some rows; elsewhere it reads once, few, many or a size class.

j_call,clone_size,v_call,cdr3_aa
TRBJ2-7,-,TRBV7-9,ASSSTSGLAGGPYEQY
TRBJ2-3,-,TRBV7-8,ASSLGFSERADTQY
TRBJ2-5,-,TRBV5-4,ASSLGQQETQY
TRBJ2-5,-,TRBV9,ASSVQGWEETQY
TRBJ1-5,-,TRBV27,ASSLLGTGVFDQPQH
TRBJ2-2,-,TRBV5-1,ASSLKVGANTGELF
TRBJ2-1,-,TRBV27,ASRTTSFNEQF
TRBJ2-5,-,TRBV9,ASSVGGGLGDQETQY
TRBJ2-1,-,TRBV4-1,ASSQPGTGSPRREQF
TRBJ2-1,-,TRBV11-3,ASSLATSGGARNEQF
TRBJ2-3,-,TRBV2,ASSPGLTTDTQY
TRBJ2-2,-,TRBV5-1,ASSPRDRANTGELF
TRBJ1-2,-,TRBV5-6,ASSFSQGVGGYT
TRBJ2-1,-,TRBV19,ASSIEGLAGVFRNEQF
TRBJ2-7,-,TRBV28,ASPPRGREGTYEQY
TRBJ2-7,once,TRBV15,ATSRVGGSYEQY
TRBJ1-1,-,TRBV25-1,ASSSTGREVTEAF
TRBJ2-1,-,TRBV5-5,ASSLGHSEQF
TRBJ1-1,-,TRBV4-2,ASSQDPAGIMNTEAF
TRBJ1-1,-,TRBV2,ASSEQGRNTEAF
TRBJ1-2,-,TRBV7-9,ASSSGSRDIGYGYT
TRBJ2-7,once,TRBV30,AWSLTNYEQY